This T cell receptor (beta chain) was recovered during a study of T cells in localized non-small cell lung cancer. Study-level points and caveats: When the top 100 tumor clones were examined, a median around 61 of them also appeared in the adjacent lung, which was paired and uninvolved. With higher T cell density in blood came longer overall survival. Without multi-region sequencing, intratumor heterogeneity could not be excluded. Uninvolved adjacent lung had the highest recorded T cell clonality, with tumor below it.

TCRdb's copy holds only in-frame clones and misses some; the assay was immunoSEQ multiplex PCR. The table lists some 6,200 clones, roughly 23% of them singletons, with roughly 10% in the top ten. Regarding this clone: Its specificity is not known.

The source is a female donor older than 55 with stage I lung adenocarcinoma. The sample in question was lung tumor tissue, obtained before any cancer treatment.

The CDR3 DNA sequence: TGTGCCAGCAGTTTAGGCGGGGCCGGGGAGACCCAGTACTTC. It codes for CASSLGGAGETQYF. The rearrangement uses TRBV28 and TRBJ2-5; a weak D match, TRBD2 (6 bases). The CDR3 extends over 14 amino acids. Germline lookup yields CDR1 MDHEN and CDR2 SYDVKM. Trimming took off 2 bases at V and 5 bases at J, with 12 bases between the two ends.